This T cell receptor (beta chain) originates from a study of technical replicates of blood from a few donors. The length of the CDR3 is 12 residues. Assay used: immunoSEQ multiplex PCR; TCRdb lists only in-frame clones, some missing. Among some 87,000 clones listed, 92% were seen once. Only one count was recorded for this clone. The sample comprised T cells isolated from PBMCs. The chain recombines TRBV21-1 with TRBJ1-2; the table gives TRBD1 as D, unverified against the DNA. TRBV21-1 is tagged as a pseudogene. The TCR comes from a human donor in good health. CDR3: CASSKSGHGYTF. CDR3 bases: TGTGCCAGCAGCAAGTCAGGGCATGGCTACACCTTC.